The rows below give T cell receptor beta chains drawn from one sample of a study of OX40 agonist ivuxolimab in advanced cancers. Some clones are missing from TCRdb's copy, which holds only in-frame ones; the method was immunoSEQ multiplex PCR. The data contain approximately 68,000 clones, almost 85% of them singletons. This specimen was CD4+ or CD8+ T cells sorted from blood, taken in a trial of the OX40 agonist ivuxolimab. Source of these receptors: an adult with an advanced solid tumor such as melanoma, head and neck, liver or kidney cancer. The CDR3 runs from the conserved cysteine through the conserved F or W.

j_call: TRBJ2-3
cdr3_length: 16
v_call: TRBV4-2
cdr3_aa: CASSQGLADGTDTQYF

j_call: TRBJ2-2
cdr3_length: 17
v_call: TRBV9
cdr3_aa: CASSVALAGRGTGELFF

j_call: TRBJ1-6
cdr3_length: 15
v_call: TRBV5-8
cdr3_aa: CASSRSGTGSLPLHF

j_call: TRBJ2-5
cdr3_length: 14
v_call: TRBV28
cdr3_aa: CAISVTRAWETQYF

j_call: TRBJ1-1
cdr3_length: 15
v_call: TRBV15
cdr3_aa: CATSSKTGGNTEAFF

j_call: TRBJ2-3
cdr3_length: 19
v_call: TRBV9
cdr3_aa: CASSAILKKGGVGTDTQYF

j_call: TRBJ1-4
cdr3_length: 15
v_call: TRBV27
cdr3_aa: CASSSPGHLNEKLFF

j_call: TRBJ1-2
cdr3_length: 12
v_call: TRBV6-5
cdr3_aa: CASSYGHYGYTF

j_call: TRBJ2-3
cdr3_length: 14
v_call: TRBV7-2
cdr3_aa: CASSLDGSTDTQYF

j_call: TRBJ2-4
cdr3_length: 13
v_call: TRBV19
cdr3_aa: CASSDGAKNIQYF

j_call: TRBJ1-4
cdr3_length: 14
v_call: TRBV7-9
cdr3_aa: CASSWTGEGEKLFF

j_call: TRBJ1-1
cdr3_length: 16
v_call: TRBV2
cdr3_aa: CASSIGPPPGRTEAFF

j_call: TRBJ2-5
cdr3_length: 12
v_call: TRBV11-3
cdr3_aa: CASSLDQETQYF

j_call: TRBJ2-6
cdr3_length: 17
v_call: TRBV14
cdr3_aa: CASSLFGRSSGANVLTF

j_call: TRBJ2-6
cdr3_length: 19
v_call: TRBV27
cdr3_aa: CASSPSPREGRSGANVLTF

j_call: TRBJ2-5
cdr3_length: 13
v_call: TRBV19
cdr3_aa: CASSIGSVETQYF

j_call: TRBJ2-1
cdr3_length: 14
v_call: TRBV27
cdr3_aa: CASRGWTGKRWQFF

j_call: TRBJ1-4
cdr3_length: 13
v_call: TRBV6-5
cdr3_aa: CASSYEGGEKLFF